This record concerns one T cell receptor beta chain sequence. No antigen is known for it. The data derive from a study of cytomegalovirus exposure and HLA in healthy donors. General observations from the study: It was reported that the classifier diagnosed cytomegalovirus status with high specificity and sensitivity in both the original and validation cohorts. A later analysis linked some 17,000 TCR beta sequences to HLA alleles at 0.05 false discovery rate. A link between a missense DCLRE1C variant and TCR beta V- and J-gene trimming emerged from a later analysis. A highly shared variant cluster was judged a likely technical artifact.

The primer mix had 60 Vbeta and 13 Jbeta primers. Profiled with immunoSEQ multiplex PCR; TCRdb holds only in-frame clones, not every one. Counted here are 100,000 to 150,000 clones, approximately 80% occurring once; the ten biggest clones make up 2.5% to 3.5%. The TCR sequence derives from a woman under 30 in good health and CMV-seropositive. Sequenced sample: PBMCs.

This chain's CDR3 is CASSQETILAGKAYEQYF. The DNA for the CDR3 is TGTGCCAGCAGCCAAGAAACGATACTAGCGGGGAAAGCCTACGAGCAGTACTTC. The V and J genes are TRBV4-2 and TRBJ2-7, with TRBD2 matching over 10 bases. J lost 2 bases, V lost 0 bases, and 10 bases had no gene match. Germline CDR1 and CDR2: LGHNA and YNFKEQ. CDR3 size: 18 residues.